This T cell receptor beta chain was observed in a study of regulatory T cells in long-lasting Graves disease. Trimming removed 7 bases at V and 2 bases at J, with 8 bases between. The CDR3 sequence is 12 residues long. Time point given: persistent/refractory GD, antithyroid drugs over 5 years with positive TRAb. Preparation of the TCR library used RNA extracted from PBMCs. This clonotype was detected many times. Relying on iRepertoire HTBI primers and Arm-PCR of CDR3 regions, the team built TCR beta libraries. TCRdb reanalysed the multiplex PCR reads using MiXCR and keeps one entry per CDR3 protein. The table records around 430,000 distinct CDR3 sequences, around a fifth of them present only once.

J is TRBJ2-5 and V is TRBV12-3 or TRBV12-4; D gene ambiguous. This sequence was found in a female donor with Graves disease. Material: peripheral blood mononuclear cells (PBMCs), obtained when the disease was refractory, from a patient treated with antithyroid drugs. The CDR3 loop reads CASNEWQETQYF. The DNA of the CDR3 is TGTGCCAGCAACGAGTGGCAAGAGACCCAGTACTTC.